These 15 T cell receptor beta chains were all obtained from the same sample, sequenced in a study of blood T cell repertoires in COVID-19. Some clones are missing from TCRdb's copy, which holds only in-frame ones; the method was immunoSEQ multiplex PCR. The sample consists of about 240,000 clones, 82% of them appearing once. Material: peripheral blood. The receptors come from a woman aged 60-70 years with active or convalescent COVID-19.

This chain links TRBV28 with TRBJ1-2, with 9 bases lining up with TRBD1. With V trimmed by 4 bases and J by 4 bases, 7 bases remained unmatched. The CDR3 contains 15 residues. Germline V CDR1 and CDR2: MDHEN, SYDVKM. DNA for the CDR3: TGTGCCAGCAGTTCCACAGGGGGCCCCATCTATGGCTACACCTTC. Amino acids: CASSSTGGPIYGYTF.

The J gene is TRBJ1-2, the V gene TRBV6-6; perhaps TRBD1 as D (5 bases). V was shortened by 2 bases and J by 8 bases, with 15 bases between the two germline ends. This CDR3 contains 14 residues. The V gene's germline CDR1 is MNHNY and CDR2 SVGAGI (reference sequence). CDR3 sequence reads: CASSYPSGGRGYTF. As DNA, the CDR3 is TGTGCCAGCAGTTACCCCAGCGGGGGGAGAGGCTACACCTTC.

The chain is built from TRBV7-9 and TRBJ1-1; D is perhaps TRBD1 (5 bases). Germline assignment: CDR1 SEHNR and CDR2 FQNEAQ (reference sequence). This CDR3 is 13 amino acids long. V lost 6 bases and J lost 2, with 10 bases in between. CDR3 amino acids: CASRLGQNTEAFF. The CDR3 DNA is TGTGCCAGCAGACTGGGGCAAAACACTGAAGCTTTCTTT.

V gene TRBV3-1 (or the pseudogene TRBV3-2) combines with J gene TRBJ1-1, with D perhaps TRBD1 (5 bases). The germline V and J ends were trimmed by 2 bases and 10 bases, with 8 bases remaining between them. The CDR3 extends over 11 amino acids. The germline V gene has CDR1 LGHDT and CDR2 YNNKEL (reference sequence). The CDR3, as DNA: TGTGCCAGCAGCCAAAAAGGGGCAGCTTTCTTT. This translates into CASSQKGAAFF.

The J gene is TRBJ1-2, the V gene TRBV30; D gene uncertain. V lost 4 bases, J lost 6 bases, and 12 bases lay in between. The CDR3 loop spans 12 amino acids. Germline loops: CDR1 GTSNPN, CDR2 SVGIG (reference sequence). CDR3 DNA: TGTGCCTGGAAGGGAGAAGGCCATGGCTACACCTTC. Encoded protein: CAWKGEGHGYTF.

This sequence joins TRBV12-3 or TRBV12-4 and TRBJ1-2, with 8 bases that match TRBD1. The CDR3 has 13 amino acids. J lost 5 bases, V lost 9 bases, and 8 bases had no gene match. CDR3 in amino acids: CASRKDRVYGYTF. CDR3 sequence (DNA): TGTGCCAGTAGAAAGGACAGGGTGTATGGCTACACCTTC.

V is TRBV28 and J is TRBJ1-1, with 9 bases identical to TRBD1. The ends lost 2 bases at V and 3 bases at J; junction bases unmatched: 4. This CDR3 spans 15 amino acids. Per germline, CDR1 MDHEN and CDR2 SYDVKM. CDR3 protein: CASSLGDRADTEAFF. DNA for the CDR3: TGTGCCAGCAGTTTAGGGGACAGGGCGGACACTGAAGCTTTCTTT. The full variable domain, completed using reference TRBV28 and TRBJ1-1, is DVKVTQSSRYLVKRTGEKVFLECVQDMDHENMFWYRQDPGLGLRLIYFSYDVKMKEKGDIPEGYSVSREKKERFSLILESASTNQTSMYLCASSLGDRADTEAFFGQGTRLTVV.

This clone was picked up one time. The chain couples TRBV7-2 to TRBJ1-2; perhaps TRBD1 as D (6 bases). This CDR3 contains 14 residues. Germline V gene lookup returns CDR1 SGHTA and CDR2 FQGNSA. V shed 4 bases and J shed 5 bases, with 14 bases lying between them. CDR3 in DNA: TGTGCCAGCAGCTCCCGACAAGGGGGTTATGGCTACACCTTC. Translated: CASSSRQGGYGYTF.

This chain connects TRBV18 to TRBJ2-7; tentatively, D is TRBD1 (5 bases). The V end was cut by 2 bases, the J end by 10 bases, with 12 bases between. CDR3 length: 12 residues. Germline values: CDR1 KGHSH, CDR2 LQKENI. The CDR3 DNA reads TGTGCCAGCTCACCAGCAGGGATGGGACAGTACTTC. Translating gives CASSPAGMGQYF.

V and J are TRBV30 and TRBJ1-6; 9 bases fit TRBD1. This CDR3 comprises 16 residues. Germline V gene sequence: CDR1 GTSNPN, CDR2 SVGIG (reference sequence). V gave up 2 bases and J gave up 7 bases; unmatched junction bases: 9. CDR3 DNA: TGTGCCTGGAGTTCCTCCTCGGGACAGGGAAATTCACCCCTCCACTTT. It yields the protein CAWSSSSGQGNSPLHF.

This chain joins TRBV7-2 and TRBJ1-1; 9 bases are a match to TRBD1. V trimming: 1 base; J trimming: 7 bases; junction bases outside the gene matches: 4. Germline CDR1 reads SGHTA; CDR2 reads FQGNSA. This CDR3 is built from 14 residues. CDR3 sequence: CASSLVGTGSEAFF. The CDR3 DNA reads as TGTGCCAGCAGCTTAGTCGGGACAGGGAGTGAAGCTTTCTTT.

This chain joins TRBV6-2 or TRBV6-3 and TRBJ1-5, with D possibly TRBD1 on 5 matching bases. The CDR3 loop spans 16 amino acids. The V end was cut by 6 bases, the J end by 4 bases, with 19 bases between. Germline values: CDR1 MNHEY, CDR2 SVGEGT. The CDR3 DNA reads TGTGCCAGCAGCGACGCGACAGACGTTCTGAATCAGCCCCAGCATTTT. It yields the protein CASSDATDVLNQPQHF.

A word on this clone: The sample holds other DNA sequences that translate to the same CDR3. The chain has TRBV6-5 and TRBJ1-1, with 8 bases matching TRBD1. V lost 5 bases and J lost 1; bases outside the gene matches: 3. The CDR3 totals 14 residues. CDR1 MNHEY and CDR2 SVGAGI come from the germline V gene. CDR3 nucleotide sequence: TGTGCCAGCAGTCGGGACAGGTGGAACACTGAAGCTTTCTTT. This gives the protein CASSRDRWNTEAFF.

The chain combines TRBV7-2 with TRBJ2-7; TRBD1 matches 8 bases. The CDR3 extends over 12 amino acids. V shed 5 bases and J 6 bases; nucleotides not matched to a gene: 3. Germline V gives CDR1 SGHTA, CDR2 FQGNSA. The CDR3 loop is CASSPTGGEQYF. In nucleotides, the CDR3 is TGTGCCAGCAGCCCTACAGGGGGCGAGCAGTACTTC. The full variable domain, its missing parts supplied by reference TRBV7-2 and TRBJ2-7, is GAGVSQSPSNKVTEKGKDVELRCDPISGHTALYWYRQSLGQGLEFLIYFQGNSAPDKSGLPSDRFSAERTGGSVSTLTIQRTQQEDSAVYLCASSPTGGEQYFGPGTRLTVT.

The V call is TRBV19, the J call TRBJ1-1; TRBD1 is a possible D gene (6 bases). The CDR3 loop spans 15 amino acids. Germline assignment: CDR1 LNHDA and CDR2 SQIVND (reference sequence). V lost 4 bases, J lost 0 bases, and 12 bases lay in between. The CDR3 nucleotides read TGTGCCAGTAGTACGCCGGGACACTTGAACACTGAAGCTTTCTTT. Translated: CASSTPGHLNTEAFF.